The 20 T cell receptor beta chains reported below all come from one sample, sequenced in a study of blood T cell repertoires in COVID-19. Libraries were prepared by immunoSEQ multiplex PCR; TCRdb keeps only in-frame clonotypes and omits some of them. The repertoire holds hundreds of thousands of clones, with around four fifths as singletons. The sequenced sample consisted of peripheral blood. Every receptor here comes from a woman in her thirties or forties with active or convalescent COVID-19.

This clone has only a few counts. Here the CDR3 reads CASSEVVGEKLFF. CDR3 in DNA: TGTGCCAGCAGCGAGGTCGTAGGTGAAAAACTGTTTTTT. The rearrangement uses TRBV2 and TRBJ1-4; no clear D gene. Germline V gene lookup returns CDR1 SNHLY and CDR2 FYNNEI. Deletions cut 6 bases from V and 7 bases from J, with 12 bases between. This CDR3 contains 13 residues.

This chain links TRBV5-1 with TRBJ2-7; 7 bases are a match to TRBD2. The germline V gene has CDR1 SGHRS and CDR2 YFSETQ. V shed 1 base and J 6 bases; nucleotides not matched to a gene: 7. The CDR3 totals 14 residues. The CDR3 region is CASSLTSAVPEQYF. The CDR3 DNA reads TGCGCCAGCAGCTTGACTAGCGCGGTGCCCGAGCAGTACTTC.

The chain links TRBV3-1 (or the pseudogene TRBV3-2) to TRBJ1-2; 7 bases are a match to TRBD1. Trimming at V came to 4 bases and at J to 6 bases, leaving 5 bases not matched to a gene. CDR1 and CDR2 from the germline V gene are LGHDT and YNNKEL (reference sequence). The CDR3 covers 13 residues. CDR3 in DNA: TGTGCCAGCAGCCCTGAGACAGGGCATGGCTACACCTTC. The encoded protein is CASSPETGHGYTF.

V is TRBV27 and J is TRBJ1-2; 7 nucleotides line up with TRBD1. The CDR3 has 15 residues. Germline assignment: CDR1 MNHEY and CDR2 SMNVEV (reference sequence). Trimming removed 6 bases from V and 0 bases from J; junction bases left unmatched: 7. CDR3 amino acids: CASRPDRVTNYGYTF. The CDR3 DNA follows: TGTGCCAGCAGACCCGACAGGGTGACTAACTATGGCTACACCTTC.

Comments on this clone: This sample includes further DNA sequences coding for the same CDR3. The chain links TRBV25-1 to TRBJ1-6, with 8 bases matching TRBD1. Germline lookup yields CDR1 MGHDK and CDR2 SYGVNS. This CDR3 has 14 residues. Trimming removed 6 bases from V and 8 bases from J; junction bases left unmatched: 6. The CDR3 nucleotides are TGTGCCAGCAGCCCCACAGGGGGGGATTCACCCCTCCACTTT. Its translation is CASSPTGGDSPLHF.

The rearrangement joins TRBV19 to TRBJ1-1; unclear D gene. The CDR3 is 15 amino acids. Trimming removed 4 bases from V and 3 bases from J, with 15 bases in between. Looked up from germline, CDR1 is LNHDA and CDR2 is SQIVND (reference sequence). CDR3 in amino acids: CASSTPFRGYTEAFF. For the CDR3, the DNA is TGTGCCAGTAGTACCCCCTTCCGGGGTTACACTGAAGCTTTCTTT.

The rearrangement uses TRBV6-4 and TRBJ2-1; the match to TRBD2 covers 9 bases. The V gene end was trimmed by 2 bases and the J gene end by 2 bases; junction bases not matched to a gene: 4. CDR1 and CDR2 from the germline V gene are MRHNA and SNTAGT. CDR3 size: 16 residues. CDR3 loop: CASSDDGGGAYNEQFF. The CDR3 DNA follows: TGTGCCAGCAGTGACGACGGCGGGGGGGCCTACAATGAGCAGTTCTTC.

The chain links TRBV29-1 to TRBJ2-3; D possibly corresponds to TRBD1 (6 bases). The V end lost 3 bases, the J end lost 1 base, and 20 bases lay between the germline ends. The CDR3 runs to 17 residues. Germline CDR1 reads SQVTM; CDR2 reads ANQGSEA. CDR3 nucleotide sequence: TGCAGCGTTGAGGTTCGTCGAGGGGGAAGCGGCACAGATACGCAGTATTTT. Its translation is CSVEVRRGGSGTDTQYF.

The chain joins TRBV11-3 to TRBJ2-7, with 8 nucleotides matching TRBD2. Trimming took 0 bases from V and 6 from J; bases not matched to a gene: 4. The CDR3 sequence is 14 residues long. CDR1 is SGHNT and CDR2 is YENEEA in the germline V gene. The CDR3 reads CASSLEAGDAEQYF. As DNA, the CDR3 is TGTGCCAGCAGCTTAGAAGCGGGGGATGCCGAGCAGTACTTC.

This chain uses TRBV10-2 with TRBJ1-5; no clear D. V lost 2 bases, J lost 2 bases, and 7 bases lay in between. Germline assignment: CDR1 WSHSY and CDR2 SAAADI. CDR3 size: 14 residues. The CDR3 DNA follows: TGCGCCAGCAGTGAGCGCGTGGGCAATCAGCCCCAGCATTTT. This encodes CASSERVGNQPQHF.

The chain joins TRBV6-2 or TRBV6-3 to TRBJ1-5, with D possibly being TRBD1 (6 bases). In germline, CDR1 is MNHEY, CDR2 SVGEGT. This CDR3 spans 13 amino acids. Trimming took off 6 bases at V and 3 bases at J, with 9 bases between the two ends. The CDR3 region has the DNA TGTGCCAGCAGCGGGGACAACAATCAGCCCCAGCATTTT. The encoded protein is CASSGDNNQPQHF.

The chain recombines TRBV2 with TRBJ2-7, with 8 bases identical to TRBD1. Germline CDR1 reads SNHLY; CDR2 reads FYNNEI. The length of the CDR3 is 15 residues. Trimming took 6 bases from V and 1 from J; bases not matched to a gene: 8. The CDR3 loop is CASRVDRGRSYEQYF. The CDR3 DNA reads TGTGCCAGCAGAGTCGACAGGGGTAGGTCCTACGAGCAGTACTTC.

V gene TRBV7-6 combines with J gene TRBJ2-1, with 10 bases fitting TRBD1. CDR3 length: 16 residues. Germline V gene sequence: CDR1 SGHVS, CDR2 FNYEAQ. V dropped 1 base and J dropped 4; count of bases not matched to a gene: 4. The CDR3 spells CASSLGRDRGYNEQFF. CDR3 DNA: TGTGCCAGCAGCTTAGGCCGGGACAGGGGTTACAATGAGCAGTTCTTC.

The CDR3 coding sequence is TGTGCCAGCAGTCAATCTCGGGGGGTAGGAAACGAGCAGTACTTC. It translates to CASSQSRGVGNEQYF. The chain uses TRBV27 and TRBJ2-7, with TRBD2 matching over 7 bases. Germline V CDR1 and CDR2: MNHEY, SMNVEV (reference sequence). The V and J ends lost 5 bases and 5 bases, in that order; junction bases with no gene match: 12. The CDR3 loop spans 15 amino acids.

This clone was detected only a few times. The chain joins TRBV5-1 to TRBJ1-2, with TRBD1 matching over 11 bases. Germline V gene data show CDR1 as SGHRS and CDR2 as YFSETQ. After removal of 0 bases from V and 6 bases from J, the junction contained 4 bases not matched to a gene. CDR3 length: 15 residues. CDR3 residues: CASSLDGQGADGYTF. CDR3 DNA sequence: TGCGCCAGCAGCTTGGATGGACAGGGGGCGGATGGCTACACCTTC.

This clone was detected only once. Its ends do not fully match the called genes, so a read error is possible. This chain uses TRBV7-7 with TRBJ2-1; 12 nucleotides align to TRBD2. Germline CDR1 reads SSHAT; CDR2 reads FNYEAQ (reference sequence). The CDR3 consists of 18 residues. This CDR3 reads CASSLHPLAGGPYNEQFF. Written as DNA, the CDR3 is TGTGCTAGCAGCTTACACCCCCTAGCGGGGGGGCCCTACAATGAGCAGTTCTTC.

This chain uses TRBV10-3 with TRBJ1-1; TRBD1 agrees at 8 bases. With 6 bases clipped from V and 1 base from J, the junction kept 1 base outside the gene matches. CDR3 size: 13 residues. The germline gives CDR1 ENHRY, CDR2 SYGVKD. The CDR3 loop reads CAIRDRANTEAFF. The CDR3 coding sequence is TGTGCCATCAGGGACAGGGCGAACACTGAAGCTTTCTTT.

This chain joins TRBV4-2 and TRBJ2-1; TRBD2 matches at 8 bases. CDR1 is LGHNA and CDR2 is YNFKEQ in the germline V gene. There are 17 residues in the CDR3. The J segment lost 3 bases and the V segment lost 5 bases, leaving 12 bases of the junction unmatched. CDR3 sequence (DNA): TGTGCCAGCAGCGCCCGAGGAGCGGGGGTTGGCTACAATGAGCAGTTCTTC. This encodes CASSARGAGVGYNEQFF.

The chain employs TRBV4-1 and TRBJ2-7; 8 nucleotides match TRBD2. Germline assignment: CDR1 MGHRA and CDR2 YSYEKL. This CDR3 is built from 16 residues. V shed 1 base and J 4 bases; nucleotides not matched to a gene: 9. The CDR3 protein is CASSQVPVAGGYEQYF. DNA for the CDR3: TGCGCCAGCAGCCAAGTTCCAGTTGCGGGGGGATACGAGCAGTACTTC.

The gene calls are TRBV28 and TRBJ2-1, with 9 bases fitting TRBD1. The V gene's germline CDR1 is MDHEN and CDR2 SYDVKM. This CDR3 has 14 residues. The ends lost 4 bases at V and 4 bases at J; junction bases unmatched: 2. For the CDR3, the DNA is TGTGCCAGCAGTTCCGGGACAGGGTACAATGAGCAGTTCTTC. The encoded protein is CASSSGTGYNEQFF. Variable domain in full (rest from reference TRBV28 and TRBJ2-1): DVKVTQSSRYLVKRTGEKVFLECVQDMDHENMFWYRQDPGLGLRLIYFSYDVKMKEKGDIPEGYSVSREKKERFSLILESASTNQTSMYLCASSSGTGYNEQFFGPGTRLTVL.